The text below deals with one TCR beta chain. For CDR3 and TCR beta VDJ profiling, genomic DNA was the template used. TCRdb re-derived calls from the reads in MiXCR, one entry per CDR3 protein. The profile shows a few hundred thousand distinct CDR3 sequences, 45% to 65% of them singletons. The data derive from a study of CD8+CD57+ T cells in acquired aplastic anemia. Germline CDR1 is SGDLS and CDR2 is YYNGEE. This CDR3 contains 13 residues. V was shortened by 7 bases and J by 0 bases, with 8 bases between the two germline ends. The receptor's source is a human donor with severe aplastic anemia or a healthy control (not recorded which). This chain connects TRBV9 to TRBJ1-5; tentatively, D is TRBD1 (5 bases). The sequenced material came from sorted CD4+, CD8+, or CD8+CD57+ T cells (not recorded which) from PBMCs. CDR3 nucleotide sequence: TGTGCCAGCGGGGGGGTTAGCAATCAGCCCCAGCATTTT. Its translation is CASGGVSNQPQHF.